What follows are 24 T cell receptor beta chains derived from one specimen sequenced in a study of T-cell memory formation after mild COVID-19. TCRdb reprocessed the 5' RACE reads with MiXCR, giving one entry per CDR3 protein. The repertoire holds around 470,000 distinct CDR3 sequences, with around 19% as singletons. Sequenced: PBMCs or a T cell subset sorted from them (not recorded which). Source of these receptors: an adult woman who had mild COVID-19 (a few samples of this study predate the infection). Cell type and time point are not known.

This clonotype appeared a few times. The chain joins TRBV5-4 to TRBJ2-5; D unresolved. Looked up from germline, CDR1 is SGHNT and CDR2 is YYREEE (reference sequence). V was trimmed by 0 bases and J by 3 bases, leaving 12 bases between them. This CDR3 has 15 amino acids. CDR3 in amino acids: CASSLVRTGKETQYF. The CDR3 DNA reads as TGTGCCAGCAGCTTGGTTAGAACCGGAAAAGAGACCCAGTACTTC.

The chain has TRBV7-3 and TRBJ1-1; D not resolved. The CDR3 sequence is 14 residues long. Germline V gene sequence: CDR1 SGHTA, CDR2 FQGTGA. V was cut by 6 bases and J by 0 bases, with 11 bases left in between. CDR3 sequence reads: CASREKGVNTEAFF. As DNA, the CDR3 is TGTGCCAGCAGAGAAAAAGGCGTGAACACTGAAGCTTTCTTT.

This clonotype appeared a few times. In nucleotides, the CDR3 is TGTGCCATCAGGGTAGGACTAGCGGGAGTCGGAAACGAGCAGTACTTC. Protein product: CAIRVGLAGVGNEQYF. The chain has TRBV10-3 and TRBJ2-7; TRBD2 matches at 13 bases. This CDR3 region has 16 residues. Germline loops: CDR1 ENHRY, CDR2 SYGVKD. J gave up 5 bases and V 6 bases, and 10 bases lay outside the gene matches.

This clonotype was detected only a few times. The chain combines TRBV4-3 with TRBJ2-2, with TRBD2 identical over 7 bases. Per the germline V gene, CDR1 is LGHNA and CDR2 is YSLEER. J gave up 4 bases and V 3 bases, and 8 bases lay outside the gene matches. The CDR3 runs 16 residues. This chain's CDR3 is CASSQDLAESTGELFF. The CDR3 DNA follows: TGCGCCAGCAGCCAGGACCTAGCGGAGAGCACCGGGGAGCTGTTTTTT.

This clonotype has a handful of counts. The rearrangement uses TRBV7-2 and TRBJ2-5, with D unclear. The CDR3 runs 14 residues. Looked up from germline, CDR1 is SGHTA and CDR2 is FQGNSA. V was cut by 5 bases and J by 4 bases, with 14 bases left in between. CDR3 bases: TGTGCCAGCAGCAGGGATGTTAGCCGAGAGACCCAGTACTTC. It specifies CASSRDVSRETQYF.

The chain has TRBV6-6 and TRBJ1-4; the D is unclear. Germline CDR1 and CDR2: MNHNY and SVGAGI (reference sequence). Trimming took 1 base from V and 8 from J, leaving 5 bases between them. This CDR3 contains 12 residues. CDR3 protein: CASSYFPEKLFF. For the CDR3, the DNA is TGTGCCAGCAGTTACTTCCCCGAAAAACTGTTTTTT.

V and J are TRBV12-3 or TRBV12-4 and TRBJ1-5, with unresolved D. This CDR3 is 15 amino acids long. The germline V and J ends were trimmed by 1 base and 1 base, with 8 bases remaining between them. DNA of the CDR3: TGTGCCAGCAGTTTAGGGGAAACCAGCAATCAGCCCCAGCATTTT. This encodes CASSLGETSNQPQHF.

The chain combines TRBV3-1 with TRBJ2-3; TRBD2 aligns across 7 bases. CDR1 LGHDT and CDR2 YNNKEL come from the germline V gene (reference sequence). Germline trimming cut 8 bases from V and 0 bases from J; bases unmatched to any gene: 17. The CDR3 consists of 18 residues. The DNA of the CDR3 is TGTGCCAGCCGGTCTAGCGGACCGTACCTCTCTAGCACAGATACGCAGTATTTT. This gives the protein CASRSSGPYLSSTDTQYF.

The V and J genes are TRBV12-3 or TRBV12-4 and TRBJ1-6, with D uncertain. The V end was cut by 5 bases, the J end by 10 bases, with 12 bases between. The CDR3 is 13 amino acids. The DNA of the CDR3 is TGTGCCAGCAGTCCTCGGAGCATATCACCCCTCCACTTT. It specifies CASSPRSISPLHF.

The rearrangement joins TRBV12-3 or TRBV12-4 to TRBJ1-2; D not resolved. The CDR3 has 16 amino acids. Trimming stripped 0 bases from V and 1 base from J, with 12 bases between. CDR3 sequence: CASSLASVQDNYGYTF. The CDR3 coding sequence is TGTGCCAGCAGTTTAGCCTCAGTGCAGGATAACTATGGCTACACCTTC.

This clonotype was counted a few times. This chain joins TRBV19 and TRBJ2-5; D uncertain. This CDR3 has 13 amino acids. V shed 5 bases and J shed 4 bases, with 11 bases lying between them. Germline V lookup: CDR1 LNHDA, CDR2 SQIVND (reference sequence). The chain's CDR3 is CASSPSRLETQYF. CDR3 DNA sequence: TGTGCCAGTAGTCCCTCCCGATTAGAGACCCAGTACTTC.

This clonotype was seen at least ten times. The V and J genes are TRBV5-6 and TRBJ2-3; D unclear. The CDR3 has 13 amino acids. V was cut by 5 bases and J by 3 bases, with 10 bases left in between. The V gene's germline CDR1 is SGHDT and CDR2 YYEEEE. CDR3 in DNA: TGTGCCAGCAGGCCGGTTCAGACAGATACGCAGTATTTT. It specifies CASRPVQTDTQYF.

This clonotype has only a few counts. The chain employs TRBV7-9 and TRBJ2-7; TRBD2 matches at 13 bases. This CDR3 is 16 amino acids long. The V gene's germline CDR1 is SEHNR and CDR2 FQNEAQ (reference sequence). J was trimmed by 3 bases and V by 5 bases; bases with no gene match: 7. The CDR3 region is CASSTGLAGPFYEQYF. The CDR3 DNA reads TGTGCCAGCAGCACGGGACTAGCGGGACCATTCTACGAGCAGTACTTC.

A few counts support this clonotype. The CDR3 DNA sequence: TGTGCCAGCAGCAAAGGGCAGGGGGCGTCCTACGAGCAGTACTTC. This codes for CASSKGQGASYEQYF. The chain joins TRBV21-1 to TRBJ2-7; TRBD1 is taken as the D call from the table, unchecked against the DNA. TRBV21-1 constitutes a pseudogene. The CDR3 spans 15 residues.

A few counts support this clonotype. The rearrangement links TRBV3-1 to TRBJ2-1; D is unclear. The germline V gene has CDR1 LGHDT and CDR2 YNNKEL (reference sequence). V was clipped by 1 base and J by 7 bases, with 11 bases between them. The CDR3 consists of 14 residues. CDR3 sequence (DNA): TGTGCCAGCAGCCAAGGGACCCCGCGGAATGAGCAGTTCTTC. It encodes CASSQGTPRNEQFF.

In this sample, this clonotype turned up a few times. The chain uses TRBV12-3 or TRBV12-4 and TRBJ2-7, with 9 bases fitting TRBD2. The trim removed 3 bases at V and 3 bases at J, leaving 6 bases unmatched. CDR3 length: 15 residues. The CDR3, as DNA: TGTGCCAGCAGTTTTGAGGCGGGGGGGGACTACGAGCAGTACTTC. This encodes CASSFEAGGDYEQYF.

This chain joins TRBV4-3 and TRBJ1-6; TRBD1 matches 10 bases. The CDR3 is 16 residues long. With V trimmed by 4 bases and J by 10 bases, 10 bases remained unmatched. Germline values: CDR1 LGHNA, CDR2 YSLEER. The CDR3 here is CASSLGQGTKGSPLHF. The CDR3 bases are TGCGCCAGCAGCCTGGGACAGGGGACTAAGGGATCACCCCTCCACTTT.

The chain has TRBV6-1 and TRBJ1-2; 8 bases align to TRBD1. The CDR3 contains 15 residues. The germline gives CDR1 MNHNS, CDR2 SASEGT. With 2 bases clipped from V and 7 bases from J, the junction kept 9 bases outside the gene matches. CDR3 nucleotides: TGTGCCAGCAGTGAATCTTTCCGGACAGGGTTTGGCTACACCTTC. This translates into CASSESFRTGFGYTF.

Only a few counts were recorded for this clonotype. The V call is TRBV13, the J call TRBJ2-7, with TRBD1 matching over 12 bases. Trimming removed 5 bases from V and 2 bases from J; junction bases left unmatched: 4. Germline-derived CDR1 and CDR2 are PRHDT and FYEKMQ (reference sequence). The CDR3 loop spans 15 amino acids. This chain's CDR3 is CASSPGQGAPYEQYF. CDR3 bases: TGTGCCAGCAGCCCGGGACAGGGGGCTCCCTACGAGCAGTACTTC.

Only a few counts were recorded for this clonotype. This rearrangement joins TRBV2 to TRBJ2-1; 8 nucleotides match TRBD2. V lost 3 bases and J lost 3; bases outside the gene matches: 4. The CDR3 is 15 residues long. The germline CDR1 and CDR2 sequences are SNHLY and FYNNEI. The chain's CDR3 is CASSESAGDYNEQFF. The CDR3 nucleotides are TGTGCCAGCAGTGAGTCAGCGGGGGACTACAATGAGCAGTTCTTC.

At least ten counts were recorded for this clonotype. This chain uses TRBV7-2 with TRBJ2-3, with TRBD2 matching 10 bases. J was trimmed by 7 bases and V by 8 bases; bases with no gene match: 15. Looked up from germline, CDR1 is SGHTA and CDR2 is FQGNSA. This CDR3 comprises 16 residues. CDR3 in amino acids: CASSLLGTSASNTQYF. The CDR3 DNA sequence: TGTGCCAGCTCCCTATTGGGGACTAGCGCTTCGAATACGCAGTATTTT.

This chain uses TRBV29-1 with TRBJ2-7; possible D gene TRBD2, 6 bases. V gave up 7 bases and J gave up 5 bases, with 21 bases separating them. This CDR3 spans 14 amino acids. Germline-derived CDR1 and CDR2 are SQVTM and ANQGSEA. The CDR3 spells CSANMEGLTHEQYF. CDR3 nucleotides: TGCAGCGCGAATATGGAGGGACTTACCCACGAGCAGTACTTC.

V usage is TRBV19 and J usage is TRBJ2-7; D is undetermined. This CDR3 has 12 residues. With 2 bases removed from V and 7 bases from J, the gap between germline ends came to 9 bases. Germline-derived CDR1 and CDR2 are LNHDA and SQIVND (reference sequence). This CDR3 reads CASSIYRGEQYF. In DNA form, the CDR3 reads TGTGCCAGTAGTATATATCGTGGGGAGCAGTACTTC.

This chain joins TRBV4-2 and TRBJ2-7; the match to TRBD2 covers 8 bases. The V gene end was trimmed by 0 bases and the J gene end by 6 bases; junction bases not matched to a gene: 7. From germline, CDR1 is LGHNA and CDR2 YNFKEQ. The CDR3 length is 15 residues. CDR3 residues: CASSQDRERELEQYF. CDR3 nucleotide sequence: TGTGCCAGCAGCCAAGATCGGGAGCGGGAGCTCGAGCAGTACTTC.